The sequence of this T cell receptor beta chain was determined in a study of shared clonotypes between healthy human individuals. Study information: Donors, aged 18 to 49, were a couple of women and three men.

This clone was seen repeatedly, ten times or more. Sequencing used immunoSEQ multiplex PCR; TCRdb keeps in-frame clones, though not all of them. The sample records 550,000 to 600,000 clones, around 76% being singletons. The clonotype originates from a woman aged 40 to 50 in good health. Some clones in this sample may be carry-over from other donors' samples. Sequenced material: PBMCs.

For the CDR3, the DNA is TGTGCCAGCAGCTTGCATGTGAACACTGAAGCTTTCTTT. Its translation is CASSLHVNTEAFF. J is TRBJ1-1 and V is TRBV5-4; D remains ambiguous. V was pared by 1 base and J by 0 bases, with 4 bases between. Germline V gene sequence: CDR1 SGHNT, CDR2 YYREEE (reference sequence). The CDR3 contains 13 residues.